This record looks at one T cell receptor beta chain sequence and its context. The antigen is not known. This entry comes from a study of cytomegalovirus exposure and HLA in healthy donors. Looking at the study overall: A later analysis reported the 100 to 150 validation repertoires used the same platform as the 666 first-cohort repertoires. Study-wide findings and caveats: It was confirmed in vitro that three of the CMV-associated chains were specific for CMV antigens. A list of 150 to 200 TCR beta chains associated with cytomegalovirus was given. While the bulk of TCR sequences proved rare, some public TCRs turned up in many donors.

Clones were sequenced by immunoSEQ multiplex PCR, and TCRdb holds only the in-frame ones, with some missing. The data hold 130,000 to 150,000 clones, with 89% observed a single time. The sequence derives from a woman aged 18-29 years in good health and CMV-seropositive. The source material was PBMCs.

The CDR3 spells CASGGENYGYTF. The CDR3 nucleotides read TGCGCCAGCGGCGGGGAGAACTATGGCTACACCTTC. V and J are TRBV5-1 and TRBJ1-2; D not certain. This CDR3 region has 12 residues. CDR1 is SGHRS and CDR2 is YFSETQ in the germline V gene. The V gene lost 7 bases and the J gene lost 2 bases, with 9 bases spanning the gap.